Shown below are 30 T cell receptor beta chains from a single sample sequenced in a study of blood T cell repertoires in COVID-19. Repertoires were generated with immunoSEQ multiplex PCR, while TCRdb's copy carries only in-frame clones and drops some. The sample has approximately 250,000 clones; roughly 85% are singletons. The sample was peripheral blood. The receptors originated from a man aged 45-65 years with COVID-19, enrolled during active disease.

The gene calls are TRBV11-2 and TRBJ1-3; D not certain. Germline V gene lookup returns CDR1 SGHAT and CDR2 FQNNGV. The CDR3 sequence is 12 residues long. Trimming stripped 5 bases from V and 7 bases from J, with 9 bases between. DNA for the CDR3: TGTGCCAGCAGCCCAATTTTGAACACCATATATTTT. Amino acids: CASSPILNTIYF.

CDR3 residues: CASSQYYRPHEQYF. DNA of the CDR3: TGTGCCAGCAGCCAATACTATCGTCCCCACGAGCAGTACTTC. V and J are TRBV3-1 (or the pseudogene TRBV3-2) and TRBJ2-7; no clear D gene. Trimming removed 2 bases from V and 5 bases from J, with 13 bases in between. The CDR3 covers 14 residues. CDR1 LGHDT and CDR2 YNNKEL come from the germline V gene (reference sequence).

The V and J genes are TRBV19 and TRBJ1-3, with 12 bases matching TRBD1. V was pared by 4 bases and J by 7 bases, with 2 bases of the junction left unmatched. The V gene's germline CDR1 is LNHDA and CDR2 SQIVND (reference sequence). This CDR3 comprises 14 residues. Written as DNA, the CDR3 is TGTGCCAGTAGTAGGGGACAGGGGGCGAACACCATATATTTT. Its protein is CASSRGQGANTIYF.

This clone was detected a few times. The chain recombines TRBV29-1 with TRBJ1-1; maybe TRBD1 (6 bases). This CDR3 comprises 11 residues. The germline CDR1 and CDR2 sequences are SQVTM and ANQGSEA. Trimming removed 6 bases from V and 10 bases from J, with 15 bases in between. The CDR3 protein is CSVYTGIAAFF. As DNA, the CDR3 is TGCAGCGTGTATACAGGGATCGCAGCTTTCTTT.

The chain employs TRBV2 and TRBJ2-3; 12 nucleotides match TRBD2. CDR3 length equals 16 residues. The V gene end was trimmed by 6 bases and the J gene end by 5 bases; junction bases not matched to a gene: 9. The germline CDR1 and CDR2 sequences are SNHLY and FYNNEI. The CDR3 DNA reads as TGTGCCAGCAGCGCTAGCGGGGGGGCCAAGGAAGATACGCAGTATTTT. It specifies CASSASGGAKEDTQYF.

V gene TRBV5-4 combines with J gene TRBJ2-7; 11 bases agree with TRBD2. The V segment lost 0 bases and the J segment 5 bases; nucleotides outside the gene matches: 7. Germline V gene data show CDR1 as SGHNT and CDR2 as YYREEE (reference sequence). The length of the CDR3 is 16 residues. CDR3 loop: CASSLASGGIVNEQYF. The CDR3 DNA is TGTGCCAGCAGCTTGGCTAGCGGGGGGATCGTAAACGAGCAGTACTTC.

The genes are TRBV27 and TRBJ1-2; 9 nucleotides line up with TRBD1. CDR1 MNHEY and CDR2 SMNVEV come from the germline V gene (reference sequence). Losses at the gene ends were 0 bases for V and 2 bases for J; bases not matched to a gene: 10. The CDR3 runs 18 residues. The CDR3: CASSLSGTGGVRNYGYTF. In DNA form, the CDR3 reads TGTGCCAGCAGTTTATCTGGTACAGGGGGCGTGAGGAACTATGGCTACACCTTC.

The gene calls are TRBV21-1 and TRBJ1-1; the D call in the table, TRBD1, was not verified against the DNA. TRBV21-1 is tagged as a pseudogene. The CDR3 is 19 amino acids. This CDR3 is CASSKGPLDIPPIYTEAFF. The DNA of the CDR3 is TGTGCCAGCAGCAAAGGGCCCTTGGACATCCCACCGATTTACACTGAAGCTTTCTTT.

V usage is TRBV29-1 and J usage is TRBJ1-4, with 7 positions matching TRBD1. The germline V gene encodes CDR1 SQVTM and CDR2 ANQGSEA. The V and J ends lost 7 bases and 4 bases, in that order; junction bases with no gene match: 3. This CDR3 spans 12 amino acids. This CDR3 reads CSARQGNEKLFF. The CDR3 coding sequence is TGCAGCGCAAGACAGGGTAATGAAAAACTGTTTTTT.

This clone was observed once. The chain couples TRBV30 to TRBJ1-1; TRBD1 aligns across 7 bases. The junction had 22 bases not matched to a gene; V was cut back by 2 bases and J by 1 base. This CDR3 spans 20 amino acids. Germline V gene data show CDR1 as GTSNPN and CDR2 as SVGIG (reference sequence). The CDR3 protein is CAWSNTPWWRGRGRNTEAFF. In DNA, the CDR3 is TGTGCCTGGAGTAATACCCCGTGGTGGAGGGGGCGTGGGAGGAACACTGAAGCTTTCTTT.

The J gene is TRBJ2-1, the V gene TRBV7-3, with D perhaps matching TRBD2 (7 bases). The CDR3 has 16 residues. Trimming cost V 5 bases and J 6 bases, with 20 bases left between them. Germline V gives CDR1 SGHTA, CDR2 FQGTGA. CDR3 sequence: CASSHLGGVEPNEQFF. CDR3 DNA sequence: TGTGCCAGCAGCCACTTAGGGGGGGTGGAACCCAATGAGCAGTTCTTC.

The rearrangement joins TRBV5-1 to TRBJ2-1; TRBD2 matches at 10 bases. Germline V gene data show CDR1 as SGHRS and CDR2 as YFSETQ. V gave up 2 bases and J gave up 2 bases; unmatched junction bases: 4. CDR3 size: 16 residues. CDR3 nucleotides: TGCGCCAGCAGCTTTACTAGCGGGGTCACCTACAATGAGCAGTTCTTC. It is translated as CASSFTSGVTYNEQFF. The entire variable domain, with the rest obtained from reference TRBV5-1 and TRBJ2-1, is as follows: KAGVTQTPRYLIKTRGQQVTLSCSPISGHRSVSWYQQTPGQGLQFLFEYFSETQRNKGNFPGRFSGRQFSNSRSEMNVSTLELGDSALYLCASSFTSGVTYNEQFFGPGTRLTVL.

The CDR3: CASSESGRTEAFF. As DNA, the CDR3 is TGTGCCAGCAGTGAATCAGGTCGCACTGAAGCTTTCTTT. The rearrangement links TRBV6-1 to TRBJ1-1; D ambiguous. Per the germline V gene, CDR1 is MNHNS and CDR2 is SASEGT. The CDR3 sequence is 13 residues long. Between the trimmed V and J ends, which lost 2 bases and 4 bases, there was a span of 8 bases.

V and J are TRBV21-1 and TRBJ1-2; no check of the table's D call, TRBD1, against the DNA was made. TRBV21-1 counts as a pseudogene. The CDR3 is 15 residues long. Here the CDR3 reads CASSTRGPVNYGYTF. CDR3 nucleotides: TGTGCCAGCAGCACCAGGGGTCCCGTTAACTATGGCTACACCTTC.

Here the CDR3 reads CASRDRDQPQHF. The CDR3 DNA is TGTGCCAGCAGAGACAGGGACCAGCCCCAGCATTTT. V usage is TRBV2 and J usage is TRBJ1-5; 7 nucleotides line up with TRBD1. Losses at the gene ends were 6 bases for V and 7 bases for J; bases not matched to a gene: 3. The CDR3 length is 12 residues. Germline-derived CDR1 and CDR2 are SNHLY and FYNNEI.

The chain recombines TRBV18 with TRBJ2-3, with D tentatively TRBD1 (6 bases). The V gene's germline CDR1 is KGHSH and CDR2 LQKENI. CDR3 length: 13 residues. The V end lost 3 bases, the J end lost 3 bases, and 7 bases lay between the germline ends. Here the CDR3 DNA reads TGTGCCAGCTCACCCGGACAGACAGATACGCAGTATTTT. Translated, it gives CASSPGQTDTQYF.

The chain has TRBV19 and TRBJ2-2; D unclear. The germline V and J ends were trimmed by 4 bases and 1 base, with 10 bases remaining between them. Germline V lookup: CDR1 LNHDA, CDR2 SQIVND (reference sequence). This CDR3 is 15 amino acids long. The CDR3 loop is CASSTQVRNTGELFF. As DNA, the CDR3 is TGTGCCAGTAGTACGCAGGTCAGGAACACCGGGGAGCTGTTTTTT.

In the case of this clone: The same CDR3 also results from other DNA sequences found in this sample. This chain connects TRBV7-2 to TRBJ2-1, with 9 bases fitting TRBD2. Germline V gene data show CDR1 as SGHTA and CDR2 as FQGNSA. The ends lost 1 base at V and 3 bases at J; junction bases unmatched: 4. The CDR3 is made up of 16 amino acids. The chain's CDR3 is CASSLVSGGNYNEQFF. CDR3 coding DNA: TGTGCCAGCAGCTTAGTCAGCGGGGGGAACTACAATGAGCAGTTCTTC.

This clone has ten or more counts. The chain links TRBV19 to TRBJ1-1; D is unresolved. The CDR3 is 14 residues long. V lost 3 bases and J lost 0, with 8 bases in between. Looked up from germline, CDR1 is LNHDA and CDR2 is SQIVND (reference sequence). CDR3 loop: CASSMMTLNTEAFF. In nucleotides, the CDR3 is TGTGCCAGTAGTATGATGACTCTGAACACTGAAGCTTTCTTT.

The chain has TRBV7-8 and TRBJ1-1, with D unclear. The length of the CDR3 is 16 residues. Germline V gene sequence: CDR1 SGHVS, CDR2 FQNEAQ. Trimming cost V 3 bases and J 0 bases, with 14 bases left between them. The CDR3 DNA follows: TGTGCCAGCAGCTTCAACCCGGGGAGCATGAACACTGAAGCTTTCTTT. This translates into CASSFNPGSMNTEAFF.

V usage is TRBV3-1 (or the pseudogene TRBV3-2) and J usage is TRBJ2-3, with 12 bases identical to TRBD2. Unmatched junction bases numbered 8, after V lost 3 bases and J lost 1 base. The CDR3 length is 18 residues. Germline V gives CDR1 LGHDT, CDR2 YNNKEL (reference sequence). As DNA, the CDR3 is TGTGCCAGCAGCCACGGACTAGCGGGGAAAAGAGGCACAGATACGCAGTATTTT. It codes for CASSHGLAGKRGTDTQYF.

CDR3 protein: CASRPIAGGRNEQFF. Written as DNA, the CDR3 is TGTGCCAGCAGACCTATAGCGGGGGGGCGCAATGAGCAGTTCTTC. The chain uses TRBV7-2 and TRBJ2-1; 11 bases agree with TRBD2. Per germline, CDR1 SGHTA and CDR2 FQGNSA. The CDR3 contains 15 residues. The junction had 7 bases not matched to a gene; V was cut back by 6 bases and J by 6 bases.

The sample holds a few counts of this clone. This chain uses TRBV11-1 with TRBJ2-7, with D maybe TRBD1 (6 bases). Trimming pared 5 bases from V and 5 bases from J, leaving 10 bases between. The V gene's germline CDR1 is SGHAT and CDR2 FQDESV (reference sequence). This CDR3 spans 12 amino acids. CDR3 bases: TGTGCCAGCAGCCAGGACAGAAACGAGCAGTACTTC. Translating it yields CASSQDRNEQYF.

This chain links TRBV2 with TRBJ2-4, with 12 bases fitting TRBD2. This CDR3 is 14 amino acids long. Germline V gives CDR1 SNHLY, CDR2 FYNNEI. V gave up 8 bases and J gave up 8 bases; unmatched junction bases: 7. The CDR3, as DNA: TGTGCCAGCGGGCGGACTAGCGGGGTTGACATTCAGTACTTC. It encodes CASGRTSGVDIQYF.

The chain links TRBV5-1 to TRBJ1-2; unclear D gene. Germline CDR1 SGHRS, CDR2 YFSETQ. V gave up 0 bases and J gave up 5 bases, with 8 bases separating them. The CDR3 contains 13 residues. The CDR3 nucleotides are TGCGCCAGCAGCTTGGGTCAGACTTATGGCTACACCTTC. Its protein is CASSLGQTYGYTF.

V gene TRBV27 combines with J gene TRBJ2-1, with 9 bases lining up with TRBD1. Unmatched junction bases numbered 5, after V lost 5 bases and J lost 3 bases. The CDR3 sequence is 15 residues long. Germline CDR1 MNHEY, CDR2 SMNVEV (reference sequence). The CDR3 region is CASSQGTGFYNEQFF. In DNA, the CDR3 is TGTGCCAGCAGTCAAGGGACAGGGTTCTACAATGAGCAGTTCTTC.

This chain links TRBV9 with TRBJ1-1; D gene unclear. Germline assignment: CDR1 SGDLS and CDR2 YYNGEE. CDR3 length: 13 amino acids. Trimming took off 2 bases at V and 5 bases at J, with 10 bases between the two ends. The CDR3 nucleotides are TGTGCCAGCAGCGTGTCTATAGCGACTGAAGCTTTCTTT. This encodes CASSVSIATEAFF.

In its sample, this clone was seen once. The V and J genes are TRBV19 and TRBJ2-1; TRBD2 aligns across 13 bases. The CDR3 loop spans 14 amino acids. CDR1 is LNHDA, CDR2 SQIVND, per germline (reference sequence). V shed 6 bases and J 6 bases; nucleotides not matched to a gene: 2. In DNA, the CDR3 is TGTGCCAGTAGCACTAGCGGGGGGGCCAATGAGCAGTTCTTC. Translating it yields CASSTSGGANEQFF.

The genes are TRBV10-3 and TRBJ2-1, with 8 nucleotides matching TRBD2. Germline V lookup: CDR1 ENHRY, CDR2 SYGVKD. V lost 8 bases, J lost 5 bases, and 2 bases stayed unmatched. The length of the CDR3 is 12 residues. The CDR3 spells CAIRGGDNEQFF. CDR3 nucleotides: TGTGCCATCCGGGGGGGGGACAATGAGCAGTTCTTC.

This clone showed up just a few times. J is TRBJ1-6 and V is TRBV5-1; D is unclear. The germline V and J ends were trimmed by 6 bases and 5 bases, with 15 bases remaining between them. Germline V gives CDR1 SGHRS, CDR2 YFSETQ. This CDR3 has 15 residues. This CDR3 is CASKRTIPDNSPLHF. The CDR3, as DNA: TGCGCCAGCAAGAGGACTATCCCAGATAATTCACCCCTCCACTTT.